This T cell receptor beta chain appears in the sequencing data of a study of tumor-infiltrating lymphocytes in oesophageal squamous cell carcinoma. CDR3 length: 15 amino acids. Germline loops: CDR1 SGHAT, CDR2 FQNNGV. The V end lost 2 bases, the J end lost 3 bases, and 11 bases lay between the germline ends. TCRdb called the PCR reads again in MiXCR, with one record for every CDR3 protein. The table has around 26,000 distinct CDR3 sequences, around 40% seen once. This clonotype was counted at least ten times. V usage is TRBV11-2 and J usage is TRBJ2-1, with D possibly being TRBD1 or TRBD2 (5 bases each). The origin of this receptor is a male donor with esophageal squamous cell carcinoma. Material: esophageal tumor tissue. The CDR3 nucleotides read TGTGCCAGCAGCTTAAGCCGGGGCGACTACAATGAGCAGTTCTTC. It specifies CASSLSRGDYNEQFF.